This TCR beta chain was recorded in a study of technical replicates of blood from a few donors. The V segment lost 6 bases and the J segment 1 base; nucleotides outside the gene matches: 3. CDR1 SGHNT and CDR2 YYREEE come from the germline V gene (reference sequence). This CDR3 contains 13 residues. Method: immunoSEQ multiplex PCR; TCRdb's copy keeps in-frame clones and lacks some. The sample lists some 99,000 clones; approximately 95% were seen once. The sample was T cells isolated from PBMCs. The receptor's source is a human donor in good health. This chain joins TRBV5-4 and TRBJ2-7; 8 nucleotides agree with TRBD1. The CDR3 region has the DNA TGTGCCAGCACCCAGGGGGCTTCCTACGAGCAGTACTTC. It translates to CASTQGASYEQYF.